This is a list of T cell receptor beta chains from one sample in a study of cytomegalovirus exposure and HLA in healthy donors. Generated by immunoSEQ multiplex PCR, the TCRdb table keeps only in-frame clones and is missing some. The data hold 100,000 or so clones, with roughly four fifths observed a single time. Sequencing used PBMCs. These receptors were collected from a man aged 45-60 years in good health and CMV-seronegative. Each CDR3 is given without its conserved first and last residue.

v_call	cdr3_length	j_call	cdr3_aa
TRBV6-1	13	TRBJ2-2	ASSSGRANTGELF
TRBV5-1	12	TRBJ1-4	ASSLGNRDEKLF
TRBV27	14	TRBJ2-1	ASSLLPGLSNNEQF
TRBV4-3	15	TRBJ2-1	ASSQGLAGLSYNEQF
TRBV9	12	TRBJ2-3	ASGSLALTDTQY
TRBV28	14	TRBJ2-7	ASSPGGLAGVSEQY
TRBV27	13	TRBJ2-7	ASSFVAGASYEQY
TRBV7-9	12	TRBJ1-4	ASSSAGGDEKLF
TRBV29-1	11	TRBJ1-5	SVAMGQNQPQH
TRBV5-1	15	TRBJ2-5	ASSSGFTSGGGETQY
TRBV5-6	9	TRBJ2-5	ASSLEETRY
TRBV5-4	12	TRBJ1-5	ASSLQGASQPQH
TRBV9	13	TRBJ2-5	ASSPSGQGKETQY
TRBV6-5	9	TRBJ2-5	ASKRGETQY
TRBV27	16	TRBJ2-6	ASSRRTYFSSGANVLT
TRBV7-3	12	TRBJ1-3	ASSLFRSGNTIY
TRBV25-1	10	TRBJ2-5	ASSGPGETQY
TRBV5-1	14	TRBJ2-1	ASSLGGGGGANEQF
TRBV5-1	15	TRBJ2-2	ASSLGGRTTGTGELF
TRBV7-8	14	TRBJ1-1	ASSLAYRGDRSEAF
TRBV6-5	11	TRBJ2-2	ASSYYQVRELF
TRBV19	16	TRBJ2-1	ASSILAGRIGRLNEQF
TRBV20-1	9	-	SGTGGYEQY
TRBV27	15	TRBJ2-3	ASSIVRKRGSTDTQY
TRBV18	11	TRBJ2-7	ASSPRLGREQY
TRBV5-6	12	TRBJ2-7	ASSGMTGGDEQY
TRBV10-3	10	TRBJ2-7	AISEEGYEQY
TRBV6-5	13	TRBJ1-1	ASSKGQTQNTEAF
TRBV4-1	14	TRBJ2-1	ASSREKAGGRAEQF
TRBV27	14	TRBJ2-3	ASSLSEAPSPDTQY
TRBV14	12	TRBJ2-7	ASRETGKSYEQY
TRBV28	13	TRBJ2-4	ASSQRQGPKNIQY
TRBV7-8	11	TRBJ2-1	ASSMDKNNEQF
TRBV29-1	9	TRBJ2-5	SVEGGETQY
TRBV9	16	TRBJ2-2	ASSVRSPGQGAGGELF
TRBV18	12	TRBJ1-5	ASSPAGSYQPQH
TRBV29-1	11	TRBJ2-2	SVLTGGTGELF
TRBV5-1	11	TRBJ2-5	ASRPSPRETQY
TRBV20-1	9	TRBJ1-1	SARKGAEAF
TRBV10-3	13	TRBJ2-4	AIRPEGGEGNIQY
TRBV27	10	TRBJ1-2	ASSLKGDGYT
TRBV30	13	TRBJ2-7	AWSAGQGLSYEQY
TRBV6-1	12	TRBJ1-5	ASNPGVGAQPQH
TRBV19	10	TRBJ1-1	ASSPRTAEAF
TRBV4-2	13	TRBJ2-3	ASSQAGGSTDTQY
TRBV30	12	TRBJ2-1	AWNLRGSYNEQF